Ten or more counts support the clone carrying this T cell receptor (beta chain). Its matching antigen is unknown. This sample is part of a study of regulatory T cells in long-lasting Graves disease. Study at large: Freshly diagnosed Graves' patients had used antithyroid drugs for under 3 months.

The time point is: newly diagnosed GD, antithyroid drugs for less than 3 months. PBMC RNA served as the TCR library source. The diagnosis of Graves' disease used American Thyroid Association guidelines. The CDR3 has 14 amino acids. The V end was cut by 5 bases, the J end by 4 bases, with 14 bases between. CDR1 is PRHDT, CDR2 FYEKMQ, per germline (reference sequence). Study-level results: Persistent Graves' patients possessed reduced TCR diversity relative to recently diagnosed ones.

HTBI primers from iRepertoire and Arm-PCR of CDR3 regions yielded the TCR beta libraries. TCRdb reanalysed the multiplex PCR reads using MiXCR and keeps one entry per CDR3 protein. Seen here are approximately 390,000 distinct CDR3 sequences, 15% to 20% observed once, and the top ten hold over 20%. These records were also assigned to another study, of T cells in Graves' hyperthyroidism and ophthalmopathy.

The sample was peripheral blood mononuclear cells (PBMCs), taken at new diagnosis, from a patient treated with antithyroid drugs. The V gene is TRBV13, the J gene TRBJ2-5, with D tentatively TRBD2 (6 bases). The sequence came from a woman younger than 30 with Graves disease. CDR3: CASSTGLQGETQYF. In DNA, the CDR3 is TGTGCCAGCAGCACGGGACTTCAGGGAGAGACCCAGTACTTC.